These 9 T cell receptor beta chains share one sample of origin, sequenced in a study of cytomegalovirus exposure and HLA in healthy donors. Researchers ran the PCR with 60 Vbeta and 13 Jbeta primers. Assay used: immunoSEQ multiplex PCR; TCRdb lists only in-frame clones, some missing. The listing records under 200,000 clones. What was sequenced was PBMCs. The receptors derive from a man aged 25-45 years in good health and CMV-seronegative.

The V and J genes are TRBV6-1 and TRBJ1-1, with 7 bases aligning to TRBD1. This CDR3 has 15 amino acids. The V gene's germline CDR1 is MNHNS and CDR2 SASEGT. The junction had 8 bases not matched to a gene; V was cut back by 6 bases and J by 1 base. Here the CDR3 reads CASSRQGSPNTEAFF. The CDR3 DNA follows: TGTGCCAGCAGCCGACAGGGAAGCCCGAACACTGAAGCTTTCTTT.

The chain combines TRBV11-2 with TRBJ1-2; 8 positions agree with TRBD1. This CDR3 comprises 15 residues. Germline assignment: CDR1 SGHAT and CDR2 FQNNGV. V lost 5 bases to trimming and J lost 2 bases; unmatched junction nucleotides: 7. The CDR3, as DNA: TGTGCCAGCAGCCCACCCCGACAGGGGAACTATGGCTACACCTTC. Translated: CASSPPRQGNYGYTF.

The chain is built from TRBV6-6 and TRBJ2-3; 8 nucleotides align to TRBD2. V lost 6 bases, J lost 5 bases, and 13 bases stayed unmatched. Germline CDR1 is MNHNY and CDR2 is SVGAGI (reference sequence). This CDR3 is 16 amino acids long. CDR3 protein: CASSPPKRGSVDTQYF. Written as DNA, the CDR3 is TGTGCCAGCAGCCCCCCGAAGCGGGGGTCCGTAGATACGCAGTATTTT.

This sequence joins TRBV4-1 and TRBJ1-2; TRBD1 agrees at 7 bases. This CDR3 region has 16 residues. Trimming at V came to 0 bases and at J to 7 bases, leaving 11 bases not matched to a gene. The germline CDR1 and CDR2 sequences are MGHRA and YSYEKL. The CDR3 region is CASSQDQGGVWGGYTF. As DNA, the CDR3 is TGCGCCAGCAGCCAAGATCAAGGGGGCGTCTGGGGTGGCTACACCTTC.

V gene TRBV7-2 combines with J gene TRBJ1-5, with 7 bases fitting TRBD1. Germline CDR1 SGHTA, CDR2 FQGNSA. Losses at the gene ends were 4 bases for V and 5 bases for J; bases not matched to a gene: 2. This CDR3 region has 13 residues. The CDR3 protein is CASSSRGDQPQHF. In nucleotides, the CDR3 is TGTGCCAGCAGCTCCAGGGGGGATCAGCCCCAGCATTTT.

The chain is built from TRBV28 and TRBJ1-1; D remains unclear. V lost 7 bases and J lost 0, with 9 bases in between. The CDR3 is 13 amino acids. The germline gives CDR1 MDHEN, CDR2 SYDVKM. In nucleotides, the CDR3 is TGTGCCAGCACCGGACTGATGAACACTGAAGCTTTCTTT. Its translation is CASTGLMNTEAFF.

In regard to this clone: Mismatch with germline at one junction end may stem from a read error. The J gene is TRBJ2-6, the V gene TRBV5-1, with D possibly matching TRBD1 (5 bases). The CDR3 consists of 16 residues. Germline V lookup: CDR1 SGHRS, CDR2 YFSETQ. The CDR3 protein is CASGLGRSPGANVLTF. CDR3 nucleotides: TGCGCCAGCGGCTTGGGGCGGTCACCTGGGGCCAACGTCCTGACTTTC.

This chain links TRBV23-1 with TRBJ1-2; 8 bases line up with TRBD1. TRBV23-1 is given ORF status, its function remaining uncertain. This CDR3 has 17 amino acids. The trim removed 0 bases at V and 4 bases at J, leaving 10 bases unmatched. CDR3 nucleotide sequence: TGCGCCAGCAGTCAATCCGCGCCGCGGGACAGGACCTATGGCTACACCTTC. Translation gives CASSQSAPRDRTYGYTF.

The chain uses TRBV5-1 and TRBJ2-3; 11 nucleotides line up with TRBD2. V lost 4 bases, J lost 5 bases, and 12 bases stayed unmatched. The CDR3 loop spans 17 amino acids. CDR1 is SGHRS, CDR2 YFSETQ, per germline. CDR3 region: CASSPGGLAGGGDTQYF. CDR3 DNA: TGCGCCAGCAGCCCTGGCGGACTAGCGGGCGGGGGAGATACGCAGTATTTT.